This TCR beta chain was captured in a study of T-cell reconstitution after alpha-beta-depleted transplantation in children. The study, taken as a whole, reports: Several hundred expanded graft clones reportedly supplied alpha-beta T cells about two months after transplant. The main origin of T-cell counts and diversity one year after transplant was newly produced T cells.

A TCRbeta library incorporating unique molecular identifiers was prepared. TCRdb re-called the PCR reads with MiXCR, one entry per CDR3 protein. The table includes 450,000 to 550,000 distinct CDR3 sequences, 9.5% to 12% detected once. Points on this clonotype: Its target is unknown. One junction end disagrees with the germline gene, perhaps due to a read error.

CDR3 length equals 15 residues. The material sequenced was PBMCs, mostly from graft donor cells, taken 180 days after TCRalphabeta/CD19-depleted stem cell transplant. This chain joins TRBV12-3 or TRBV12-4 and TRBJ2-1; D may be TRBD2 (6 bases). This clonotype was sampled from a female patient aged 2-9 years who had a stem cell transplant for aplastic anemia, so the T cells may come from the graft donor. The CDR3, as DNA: TGTGCCAGCACTTTCCTACTAGCCTCCCACAATGAGCAGTTCTTC. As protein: CASTFLLASHNEQFF.